These 27 T cell receptor beta chains were sequenced from one sample in a study of cytomegalovirus exposure and HLA in healthy donors. PCR used 60 Vbeta primers and 13 Jbeta primers. Produced via immunoSEQ multiplex PCR; TCRdb's table is partial and in-frame only. This sample has around 300,000 clones; approximately 90% occur once, and the top ten carry about 2%. What was sequenced was PBMCs. The receptor set was obtained from a woman younger than 35 in good health and CMV-seronegative.

The chain couples TRBV29-1 to TRBJ1-1, with unresolved D. The CDR3 covers 12 residues. V was trimmed by 6 bases and J by 3 bases, leaving 11 bases between them. CDR1 and CDR2 from the germline V gene are SQVTM and ANQGSEA. CDR3 nucleotides: TGCAGCGTGTCGGGTCCGGACACTGAAGCTTTCTTT. It specifies CSVSGPDTEAFF.

The chain's CDR3 is CASSEASVSNYGYTF. The CDR3 nucleotides are TGTGCCAGCAGTGAAGCCTCAGTTTCTAACTATGGCTACACCTTC. The chain recombines TRBV6-1 with TRBJ1-2, with D hard to call. Germline assignment: CDR1 MNHNS and CDR2 SASEGT. The CDR3 is made up of 15 amino acids. V was cut by 0 bases and J by 0 bases, with 8 bases left in between.

The chain employs TRBV14 and TRBJ1-2, with 7 bases lining up with TRBD1. CDR1 SGHDN and CDR2 FVKESK come from the germline V gene. V dropped 3 bases and J dropped 4; count of bases not matched to a gene: 8. The CDR3 consists of 15 residues. The CDR3 loop is CASSHNRGPFYGYTF. CDR3 DNA sequence: TGTGCCAGCAGCCACAACAGGGGCCCCTTCTATGGCTACACCTTC.

This chain links TRBV6-6 with TRBJ2-1, with D maybe TRBD2 (7 bases). The CDR3 loop spans 14 amino acids. CDR1 and CDR2 (germline): MNHNY, SVGAGI (reference sequence). Between the trimmed V and J ends, which lost 6 bases and 7 bases, there was a span of 16 bases. Written as DNA, the CDR3 is TGTGCCAGCAGCCCACGGGGGGCGTTGAATGAGCAGTTCTTC. It yields the protein CASSPRGALNEQFF.

This clone was recorded only once. The chain links TRBV28 to TRBJ1-5; possible D gene TRBD1, 6 bases. Trimming took off 6 bases at V and 2 bases at J, with 14 bases between the two ends. CDR1 is MDHEN, CDR2 SYDVKM, per germline. The CDR3 loop spans 15 amino acids. The CDR3 nucleotides are TGTGCCAGCAGCCTAGGACAGTACGGCAATCAGCCCCAGCATTTT. This sequence encodes CASSLGQYGNQPQHF.

The chain has TRBV21-1 and TRBJ2-7; the DNA was not compared with TRBD1, the D call given in the table. TRBV21-1 is assigned pseudogene status. There are 16 residues in the CDR3. The CDR3 sequence: CASYHPPGHRSYEQYF. For the CDR3, the DNA is TGTGCCAGCTATCACCCACCGGGACACCGTTCCTACGAGCAGTACTTC.

The V call is TRBV5-1, the J call TRBJ2-2; 9 positions match TRBD2. This CDR3 spans 16 amino acids. From germline, CDR1 is SGHRS and CDR2 YFSETQ. Losses at the gene ends were 5 bases for V and 5 bases for J; bases not matched to a gene: 10. This chain's CDR3 is CASRPARLAGTGELFF. In nucleotides, the CDR3 is TGCGCCAGCAGGCCGGCCAGGCTAGCGGGGACCGGGGAGCTGTTTTTT. The full variable domain, its missing parts supplied by reference TRBV5-1 and TRBJ2-2, is KAGVTQTPRYLIKTRGQQVTLSCSPISGHRSVSWYQQTPGQGLQFLFEYFSETQRNKGNFPGRFSGRQFSNSRSEMNVSTLELGDSALYLCASRPARLAGTGELFFGEGSRLTVL.

The CDR3 loop reads CASSFRDTLDGYTF. CDR3 coding DNA: TGTGCCAGCAGCTTCCGGGACACCCTGGATGGCTACACCTTC. The chain carries TRBV7-9 and TRBJ1-2; tentatively, D is TRBD1 (6 bases). Trimming shortened V by 3 bases and J by 6 bases, and 14 bases separated the two germline ends. CDR3 length: 14 residues. Per the germline V gene, CDR1 is SEHNR and CDR2 is FQNEAQ (reference sequence).

This sequence joins TRBV10-1 and TRBJ2-2; D might be TRBD1 (6 bases). Per germline, CDR1 WNHNN and CDR2 SYGVQD (reference sequence). Trimming cost V 5 bases and J 1 base, with 14 bases left between them. The CDR3 is 16 residues long. CDR3 sequence: CASSTPGQENTGELFF. DNA for the CDR3: TGCGCCAGCAGTACACCGGGACAAGAGAACACCGGGGAGCTGTTTTTT.

This chain links TRBV18 with TRBJ1-1, with 8 bases identical to TRBD1. The CDR3 has 13 amino acids. CDR1 is KGHSH and CDR2 is LQKENI in the germline V gene. The V gene end was trimmed by 6 bases and the J gene end by 4 bases; junction bases not matched to a gene: 4. CDR3: CASSRGQGTEAFF. Here the CDR3 DNA reads TGTGCCAGCTCTCGCGGACAGGGCACTGAAGCTTTCTTT.

Only one count was recorded for this clone. The J gene is TRBJ2-2, the V gene TRBV6-1; TRBD2 agrees at 9 bases. Losses at the gene ends were 6 bases for V and 3 bases for J; bases not matched to a gene: 5. Per germline, CDR1 MNHNS and CDR2 SASEGT. This CDR3 spans 15 amino acids. The CDR3 DNA reads TGTGCCAGCAGCATTCTAGCGGGGTACACCGGGGAGCTGTTTTTT. The encoded protein is CASSILAGYTGELFF.

This clone was found once. The J gene is TRBJ1-2, the V gene TRBV7-9; the D gene is possibly TRBD1 (6 bases). CDR3 length: 13 amino acids. CDR1 is SEHNR and CDR2 is FQNEAQ in the germline V gene (reference sequence). The ends were cut back, 6 bases at V and 8 bases at J, with 16 bases in the middle. The CDR3 nucleotides are TGTGCCAGCAGGTCTTCCAGGGGAAGAGGCTACACCTTC. This codes for CASRSSRGRGYTF.

This rearrangement joins TRBV19 to TRBJ1-5; the D is unclear. This CDR3 is built from 12 residues. The ends were cut back, 3 bases at V and 4 bases at J, with 4 bases in the middle. The germline gives CDR1 LNHDA, CDR2 SQIVND (reference sequence). CDR3 residues: CASSIGNQPQHF. CDR3 sequence (DNA): TGTGCCAGTAGTATCGGGAATCAGCCCCAGCATTTT.

The rearrangement joins TRBV5-1 to TRBJ2-1; 8 bases agree with TRBD1. CDR1 and CDR2 (germline): SGHRS, YFSETQ. The CDR3 is 14 residues long. J gave up 6 bases and V 4 bases, and 6 bases lay outside the gene matches. Here the CDR3 DNA reads TGCGCCAGCAGCCATGGACAGGGTGGCAATGAGCAGTTCTTC. Protein sequence: CASSHGQGGNEQFF.

The chain has TRBV11-3 and TRBJ2-1; D might be TRBD1 (6 bases). The CDR3 is 12 amino acids. With 5 bases removed from V and 8 bases from J, the gap between germline ends came to 10 bases. The germline V gene encodes CDR1 SGHNT and CDR2 YENEEA. In DNA form, the CDR3 reads TGTGCCAGCAGCCAACAGGGTGATGAGCAGTTCTTC. This codes for CASSQQGDEQFF. Combining the CDR3 with reference TRBV11-3 and TRBJ2-1 gives the whole variable domain EAGVVQSPRYKIIEKKQPVAFWCNPISGHNTLYWYLQNLGQGPELLIRYENEEAVDDSQLPKDRFSAERLKGVDSTLKIQPAELGDSAVYLCASSQQGDEQFFGPGTRLTVL.

V and J are TRBV29-1 and TRBJ1-1; D is possibly TRBD1 (5 bases). The CDR3 has 16 residues. Trimming cost V 1 base and J 3 bases, with 18 bases left between them. Germline V gives CDR1 SQVTM, CDR2 ANQGSEA. This CDR3 is CSVEAGWRGGDTEAFF. The CDR3 DNA is TGCAGCGTTGAAGCTGGGTGGCGGGGAGGGGACACTGAAGCTTTCTTT.

The CDR3 nucleotides are TGCAGCGTTGCAACCCCGGGGGTCCAAGAGACCCAGTACTTC. Translated: CSVATPGVQETQYF. The V and J genes are TRBV29-1 and TRBJ2-5; TRBD2 might be the D (6 bases). CDR1 is SQVTM, CDR2 ANQGSEA, per germline. This CDR3 is built from 14 residues. V was pared by 4 bases and J by 1 base, with 13 bases between.

The V call is TRBV4-2, the J call TRBJ2-3; TRBD2 matches 8 bases. After removal of 4 bases from V and 2 bases from J, the junction contained 5 bases not matched to a gene. Germline CDR1 reads LGHNA; CDR2 reads YNFKEQ. This CDR3 spans 15 amino acids. This CDR3 reads CASSPTSEPTDTQYF. In nucleotides, the CDR3 is TGTGCCAGCAGCCCGACTAGCGAGCCCACAGATACGCAGTATTTT.

The V and J genes are TRBV6-1 and TRBJ2-3; D uncertain. V was pared by 1 base and J by 0 bases, with 11 bases between. CDR1 is MNHNS and CDR2 is SASEGT in the germline V gene. The CDR3 contains 16 residues. The CDR3 loop is CASSEDAADSTDTQYF. The CDR3 region has the DNA TGTGCCAGCAGTGAAGATGCGGCCGATAGCACAGATACGCAGTATTTT.

The chain has TRBV10-1 and TRBJ1-4, with 9 positions matching TRBD1. The V segment lost 4 bases and the J segment 7 bases; nucleotides outside the gene matches: 4. In germline, CDR1 is WNHNN, CDR2 SYGVQD (reference sequence). This CDR3 has 14 amino acids. The CDR3 reads CASSAGTGSEKLFF. For the CDR3, the DNA is TGCGCCAGCAGTGCCGGGACAGGGTCTGAAAAACTGTTTTTT.

This chain joins TRBV5-6 and TRBJ2-1; D is possibly TRBD2 (6 bases). Trimming pared 4 bases from V and 4 bases from J, leaving 18 bases between. This CDR3 comprises 16 residues. From germline, CDR1 is SGHDT and CDR2 YYEEEE. The DNA of the CDR3 is TGTGCCAGCAGCGTACCGGGACTCCTTAAATACAATGAGCAGTTCTTC. It translates to CASSVPGLLKYNEQFF.

The chain has TRBV6-6 and TRBJ2-1; possibly TRBD1 for D (6 bases). With 6 bases removed from V and 8 bases from J, the gap between germline ends came to 20 bases. CDR1 and CDR2 (germline): MNHNY, SVGAGI (reference sequence). CDR3 length equals 15 residues. The CDR3 loop reads CASSLSWGRRHEQFF. The CDR3 DNA sequence: TGTGCCAGCAGCCTAAGCTGGGGGCGGAGGCATGAGCAGTTCTTC.

The chain has TRBV6-5 and TRBJ1-6, with 11 bases aligning to TRBD1. Germline V gives CDR1 MNHEY, CDR2 SVGAGI. Germline trimming cut 5 bases from V and 8 bases from J; bases unmatched to any gene: 5. This CDR3 contains 15 residues. The CDR3, as DNA: TGTGCCAGCAGTCTGACGGACAGGGGGCATTCACCCCTCCACTTT. Amino acids: CASSLTDRGHSPLHF.

The DNA of the CDR3 is TGTGCCAGCTCACCAAACCCGCAGACTGAAGCTTTCTTT. Protein product: CASSPNPQTEAFF. The V and J genes are TRBV18 and TRBJ1-1; no clear D gene. V was trimmed by 2 bases and J by 5 bases, leaving 9 bases between them. This CDR3 is 13 amino acids long. Germline V gene sequence: CDR1 KGHSH, CDR2 LQKENI.

The J gene is TRBJ2-5, the V gene TRBV7-6; maybe TRBD1 (7 bases). The CDR3 is made up of 15 amino acids. CDR1 is SGHVS, CDR2 FNYEAQ, per germline. Between the trimmed V and J ends, which lost 6 bases and 5 bases, there was a span of 19 bases. This chain's CDR3 is CASSLSRGAEETQYF. As DNA, the CDR3 is TGTGCCAGCAGTCTCAGCAGGGGGGCAGAGGAGACCCAGTACTTC.

With regard to this clone: The same CDR3 can be traced to other DNA sequences in this sample. The chain carries TRBV2 and TRBJ1-3; tentatively, D is TRBD1 (5 bases). Per germline, CDR1 SNHLY and CDR2 FYNNEI. CDR3 size: 13 residues. The V end was cut by 6 bases, the J end by 2 bases, with 8 bases between. CDR3 in amino acids: CASSRAPGNTIYF. The CDR3 region has the DNA TGTGCCAGCAGCAGGGCTCCTGGAAACACCATATATTTT.

The chain recombines TRBV7-2 with TRBJ2-7; D ambiguous. V was shortened by 2 bases and J by 6 bases, with 5 bases between the two germline ends. Germline lookup yields CDR1 SGHTA and CDR2 FQGNSA. The CDR3 loop spans 11 amino acids. The CDR3 region has the DNA TGTGCCAGCAGCTTATTTCGCGAGCAGTACTTC. Translating gives CASSLFREQYF.